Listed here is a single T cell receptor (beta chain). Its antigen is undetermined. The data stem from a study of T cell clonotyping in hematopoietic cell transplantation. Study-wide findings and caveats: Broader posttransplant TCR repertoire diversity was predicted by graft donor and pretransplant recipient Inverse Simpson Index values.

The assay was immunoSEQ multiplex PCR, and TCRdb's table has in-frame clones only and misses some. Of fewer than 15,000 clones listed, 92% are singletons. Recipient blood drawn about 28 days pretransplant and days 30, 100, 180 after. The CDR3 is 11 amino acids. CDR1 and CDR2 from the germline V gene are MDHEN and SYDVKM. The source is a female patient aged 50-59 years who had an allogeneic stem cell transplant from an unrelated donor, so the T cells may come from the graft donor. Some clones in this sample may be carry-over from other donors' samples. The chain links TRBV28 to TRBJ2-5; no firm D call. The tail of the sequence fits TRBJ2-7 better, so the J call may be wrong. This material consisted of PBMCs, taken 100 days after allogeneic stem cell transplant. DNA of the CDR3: TGTGCCAGCAGTATCACCTACGAGCAGTACTTC. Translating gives CASSITYEQYF.